These T cell receptor beta chains were read from a single sample in a study of T cell responses to AZD1222 COVID-19 vaccine. Sequencing was performed with immunoSEQ multiplex PCR; in TCRdb, only in-frame clones are kept and a portion is missing. The repertoire holds more than 120,000 clones, roughly nine tenths seen once, with about 1.5% in the top ten. The sequences come from peripheral blood, collected 28 days after the second AZD1222 dose. The source is an adult who received the AZD1222 COVID-19 vaccine. CDR3s include the opening cysteine and the closing phenylalanine or tryptophan. Fields, in order: clone size, J gene, V gene, D gene, CDR3 DNA, CDR3 protein. A D gene is named only where the DNA matches it firmly. Clone size, where shown, is once, few, many, or a class for clones that have expanded.

abundance: NA
j_gene: TRBJ2-3
v_gene: TRBV6-5
d_gene: NA
CDR3nt: TGTGCCAGCGGTCCCCCGGGCACAGATACGCAGTATTTT
CDR3aa: CASGPPGTDTQYF

abundance: few
j_gene: TRBJ2-3
v_gene: TRBV6-5
d_gene: NA
CDR3nt: TGTGCCAGCAGCCCGGGACCAGGAGATACGCAGTATTTT
CDR3aa: CASSPGPGDTQYF

abundance: NA
j_gene: TRBJ2-1
v_gene: TRBV7-2
d_gene: TRBD1
CDR3nt: TGTGCCAGCAGCTACGGACAGGGGGCGATCAATGAGCAGTTCTTC
CDR3aa: CASSYGQGAINEQFF

abundance: NA
j_gene: TRBJ1-2
v_gene: TRBV5-4
d_gene: NA
CDR3nt: TGTGCCAGCAGCTTAGCTGGAACGGAAGGCTACACCTTC
CDR3aa: CASSLAGTEGYTF

abundance: NA
j_gene: TRBJ2-7
v_gene: TRBV19
d_gene: NA
CDR3nt: TGTGCCAGTAGCACCGGGACATTCTCCTACGAGCAGTACTTC
CDR3aa: CASSTGTFSYEQYF

abundance: NA
j_gene: TRBJ2-7
v_gene: TRBV21-1
d_gene: NA
CDR3nt: TGTGCCAGCAGCACCCTAGACAGGAAGGGACTAGCGCGCTCCTACGAGCAGTACTTC
CDR3aa: CASSTLDRKGLARSYEQYF

abundance: NA
j_gene: TRBJ1-5
v_gene: TRBV6-5
d_gene: NA
CDR3nt: TGTGCCAGCGGTCCTCGGTGGGGCAATCAGCCCCAGCATTTT
CDR3aa: CASGPRWGNQPQHF

abundance: few
j_gene: TRBJ1-5
v_gene: TRBV19
d_gene: TRBD1
CDR3nt: TGTGCCAGTAGTGCCCTGCCGGGACAGGTAAACAATCAGCCCCAGCATTTT
CDR3aa: CASSALPGQVNNQPQHF

abundance: NA
j_gene: TRBJ2-1
v_gene: TRBV7-2
d_gene: TRBD2
CDR3nt: TGTGCCAGCAGCTCATCCGGGACTAGCGGGATCAATGAGCAGTTCTTC
CDR3aa: CASSSSGTSGINEQFF

abundance: NA
j_gene: TRBJ1-6
v_gene: TRBV27
d_gene: NA
CDR3nt: TGTGCCACACAAGCTGGGGGGGCGGCTTTTTCACCCCTCCACTTT
CDR3aa: CATQAGGAAFSPLHF

abundance: NA
j_gene: TRBJ2-1
v_gene: TRBV14
d_gene: TRBD2
CDR3nt: TGTGCCAGCAGTCCCTTAGCGGGAGGTAGTGAGCAGTTCTTC
CDR3aa: CASSPLAGGSEQFF

abundance: few
j_gene: TRBJ1-2
v_gene: TRBV28
d_gene: TRBD1
CDR3nt: TGTGCCAGCAGTTTACTCCGGGACAGTATTAACTATGGCTACACCTTC
CDR3aa: CASSLLRDSINYGYTF

abundance: NA
j_gene: TRBJ2-3
v_gene: TRBV7-3
d_gene: TRBD1
CDR3nt: TGTGCCAGCAGCGTTGACAGGGAAGATACGCAGTATTTT
CDR3aa: CASSVDREDTQYF

abundance: NA
j_gene: TRBJ1-6
v_gene: TRBV12-3/TRBV12-4
d_gene: TRBD1
CDR3nt: TGTGCCAGCAGACAAGACAGGGATTCACCCCTCCACTTT
CDR3aa: CASRQDRDSPLHF